The T cell receptor beta chain described here comes from a study of OX40 agonist ivuxolimab in advanced cancers. CDR3 size: 16 residues. V lost 6 bases to trimming and J lost 6 bases; unmatched junction nucleotides: 18. Germline CDR1 and CDR2: SGDLS and YYNGEE. The method was immunoSEQ multiplex PCR; TCRdb's version includes in-frame clones alone and lacks a portion of them. The sample has 30,000 or so clones; more than 70% are singletons. The sequence derives from an adult with an advanced solid tumor such as melanoma, head and neck, liver or kidney cancer. Source: CD4+ or CD8+ T cells sorted from blood, taken in a trial of the OX40 agonist ivuxolimab. This rearrangement joins TRBV9 to TRBJ2-7; 7 nucleotides align to TRBD1. As DNA, the CDR3 is TGTGCCAGCACCCTTACAGGGGATGTTAGTTCTGGCGAGCAGTACTTC. It yields the protein CASTLTGDVSSGEQYF.